This is a list of T cell receptor beta chains from one sample in a study of metastatic and nonmetastatic thyroid tumors. TCRdb reprocessed the PCR reads via MiXCR. The sample includes around 30,000 clones, 4% to 5% of them seen just once. Sequencing was done on a sample of blood. The receptors stem from a female donor with papillary thyroid cancer or a benign thyroid nodule (not recorded which). Some clones in this sample may be carry-over from other donors' samples. Both conserved end residues are part of each CDR3. The D gene is left open where the match is weak. Size is omitted from some rows. Given values are once, few, many or a class for expanded clones.

>TRBJ2-3|NA|TRBV5-4|many
TGTGCCAGCAGCCCTGGGACTTTATCTAGCACAGATACGCAGTATTTT
CASSPGTLSSTDTQYF
>TRBJ2-3|TRBD2|TRBV24-1|few
TGTGCCACCAGTGATGGAGCGGGAGTCGGATTTGATACGCAGTATTTT
CATSDGAGVGFDTQYF
>TRBJ1-2|NA|TRBV12-3/TRBV12-4|NA
TGTGCCAGCAGCGACGACAGTGTCTATGGCTACACCTTC
CASSDDSVYGYTF
>TRBJ2-7|NA|TRBV7-6|few
TGTGCCAGCAGCTTAGCACCGGGTAGCTCCTACGAGCAGTACTTC
CASSLAPGSSYEQYF
>TRBJ1-1|NA|TRBV28|many
TGTGCCAGCAGGCTGATAGGAACTGAAGCTTTCTTT
CASRLIGTEAFF
>TRBJ2-7|NA|TRBV5-8|few
TGTGCCAGCAGCTTGGCCGGGGGATCCTCCTACGAGCAGTACTTC
CASSLAGGSSYEQYF
>TRBJ2-2|NA|TRBV10-2|NA
TGCGCCAGCACTCACACCGGGGAGCTGTTTTTT
CASTHTGELFF
>TRBJ2-5|NA|TRBV6-2/TRBV6-3|few
TGTGCCAGCAGTTATGGAGAGACCCAGTACTTC
CASSYGETQYF
>TRBJ1-1|NA|TRBV6-1|few
TGTGCCAGCAGTCTGGGTATTAACACTGAAGCTTTCTTT
CASSLGINTEAFF
>TRBJ2-5|NA|TRBV3-1|few
TGTGCCAGCAGCCAAGACGGGGGATTCGGGGAGACCCAGTACTTC
CASSQDGGFGETQYF
>TRBJ2-5|TRBD2|TRBV7-2|few
TGTGCCAGCAGCCAAGAGACGGAGACTAGCGGCCAAGAGACCCAGTACTTC
CASSQETETSGQETQYF
>TRBJ1-3|NA|TRBV20-1|many
TGCAGTGCTAGAGAGGGAACTGGAAACACCATATATTTT
CSAREGTGNTIYF
>TRBJ1-3|NA|TRBV19|NA
TGTGCCAGTAGTTCGTGGGACTCTAGGACCATATATTTT
CASSSWDSRTIYF
>TRBJ2-5|NA|TRBV19|few
TGTGCCAGTAGGACCCGACACGGAAAGGGAGAGACACAGTACTTC
CASRTRHGKGETQYF
>TRBJ1-1|NA|TRBV19|NA
TGTGCCAGTACAGGGTTTAACGCTGAAGCTTTCTTT
CASTGFNAEAFF
>TRBJ1-5|NA|TRBV2|many
TGTGCCAGCAGTGAAATTGGCAATCAGCCCCAGCATTTT
CASSEIGNQPQHF
>TRBJ1-2|NA|TRBV30|few
TGTGCCGGAAGAGGCCTCCCTCAGGACAGCCAACGAGCTAACTATGGCTACACCTTC
CAGRGLPQDSQRANYGYTF
>TRBJ2-7|NA|TRBV11-3|NA
TGTGCCAGCAGCTTGGGACGGTACTACGAGCAGTACTTC
CASSLGRYYEQYF
>TRBJ1-2|NA|TRBV19|medium-sized
TGTGCCAGTAGACCGGGACACCTTTACTATGGCTACACCTTC
CASRPGHLYYGYTF
>TRBJ1-5|NA|TRBV6-1|few
TGTGCCAGCCGGACATCCGCTCAGCCCCAGCATTTT
CASRTSAQPQHF
>TRBJ1-6|NA|TRBV7-3|few
TGTGCCAGCAGCTTAAATCCGGGGTCAGGACCCCTCCACTTT
CASSLNPGSGPLHF
>TRBJ2-2|TRBD2|TRBV6-1|few
TGTGCCAGCAGAATAGCGGGAGTTGACGGGGAGCTGTTTTTT
CASRIAGVDGELFF
>TRBJ2-3|TRBD2|TRBV18|many
TGTGCCAGCTCACCACCGGGGGGGGACTCGCAGTATTTT
CASSPPGGDSQYF
>TRBJ1-1|NA|TRBV20-1|few
TGCAGTGCTAGAGATCAGGGTAGGAGCACTGAAGCTTTCTTT
CSARDQGRSTEAFF
>TRBJ2-2|TRBD2|TRBV5-1|few
TGCGCCAGCAGAAAGCGGGAGGTCGGGGAGCTGTTTTTT
CASRKREVGELFF
>TRBJ1-2|TRBD1|TRBV6-1|many
TGTGCCAGCAGTGGACAGGGGAGGCGGGATGGCTACACCTTC
CASSGQGRRDGYTF
>TRBJ2-7|TRBD1|TRBV6-2/TRBV6-3|few
TGTGCCAGCAGTTACCTGGACAGGGGATCTGTAGAGCAGTACTTC
CASSYLDRGSVEQYF
>TRBJ1-3|TRBD1|TRBV6-1|NA
TGTGCCAGCAGAAACAGGGGTGGCGAGGCAGGAAACACCATATATTTT
CASRNRGGEAGNTIYF
>TRBJ2-5|NA|TRBV19|many
TGTGCCAGCACAATAACGACTTGCGCCCTCCAAGAGACCCAGTACTTC
CASTITTCALQETQYF
>TRBJ2-6|NA|TRBV3-1|many
TGTGCCAGCAGCCCCGAGGCTGGGGCCAACGTCCTGACTTTC
CASSPEAGANVLTF
>TRBJ2-7|NA|TRBV20-1|many
TGCAGTGCTAGAGATCATGGAGGGCCCTACGAGCAGTACTTC
CSARDHGGPYEQYF
>TRBJ1-2|NA|TRBV27|few
TGTGCCAGCAGTTTAGCACGGACTAACTATGGCTACACCTTC
CASSLARTNYGYTF
>TRBJ1-1|NA|TRBV28|medium-sized
TGTGCCAGCAGCCATTACGCAGGGACAACCCATAAAGCTTTCTTT
CASSHYAGTTHKAFF
>TRBJ1-5|NA|TRBV24-1|many
TGTGCCACCAGTGATTACAGGGGCAATCAGCCCCAGCATTTT
CATSDYRGNQPQHF
>TRBJ2-5|TRBD1|TRBV5-1|many
TGCGCCAGCAGCCAAGGGACAGTAATGGAGACCCAGTACTTC
CASSQGTVMETQYF
>TRBJ1-3|NA|TRBV2|few
TGTGCCAGCAGCGACAGGCCCTATCCTGTAAACATCATATATTTT
CASSDRPYPVNIIYF
>TRBJ2-2|NA|TRBV12-3/TRBV12-4|NA
TGTGCCAGCAGTTTAGCGGGAGGACCCGGGGAGCTGTTTTTT
CASSLAGGPGELFF
>TRBJ2-7|NA|TRBV6-5|medium-sized
TGTGCCAGCAGTTACCAACAGGGTAGCTACGAGCAGTACTTC
CASSYQQGSYEQYF
>TRBJ1-3|NA|TRBV6-9|NA
TGTGCCAGCAATTTAAGAGGGGTAGGAAACACCATATATTTT
CASNLRGVGNTIYF
>TRBJ1-5|TRBD1|TRBV4-1|many
TGCGCCAGCAGCCAAGATACAGGGGGGTATAGCAATCAGCCCCAGCATTTT
CASSQDTGGYSNQPQHF
>TRBJ2-2|NA|TRBV15|NA
TGTGCCACCAGCGGATCAATCGGACGAGGCACCGGGGAGCTGTTTTTT
CATSGSIGRGTGELFF